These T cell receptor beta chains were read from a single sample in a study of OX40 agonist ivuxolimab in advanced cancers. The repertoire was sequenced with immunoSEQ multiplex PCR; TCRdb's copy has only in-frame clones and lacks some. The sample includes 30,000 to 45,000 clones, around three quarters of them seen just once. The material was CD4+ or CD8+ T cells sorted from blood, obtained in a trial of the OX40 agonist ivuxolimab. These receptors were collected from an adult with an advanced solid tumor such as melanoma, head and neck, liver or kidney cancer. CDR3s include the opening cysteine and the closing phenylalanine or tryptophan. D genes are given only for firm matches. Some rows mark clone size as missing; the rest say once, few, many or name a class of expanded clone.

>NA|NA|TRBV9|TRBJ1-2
TGTGCCAGCAGCGTAGAGGCAGAGTACGCCTATGGCTACACCTTC
CASSVEAEYAYGYTF
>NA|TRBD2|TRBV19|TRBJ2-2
TGTGCCAGTAGTATGGGGGGGTACACCGGGGAGCTGTTTTTT
CASSMGGYTGELFF
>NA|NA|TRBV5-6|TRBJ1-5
TGTGCCAGCAGCTTGGCCACAGGGACCTATGGCAATCAGCCCCAGCATTTT
CASSLATGTYGNQPQHF
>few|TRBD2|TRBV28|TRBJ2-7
TGTGCCAGCAGTTTCGGGGGGGCCTCCTACGAGCAGTACTTC
CASSFGGASYEQYF
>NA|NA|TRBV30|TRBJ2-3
TGTGCCCGGGGGAACACAGATACGCAGTATTTT
CARGNTDTQYF
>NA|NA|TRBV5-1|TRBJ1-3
TGCGCCAGCAGCTCATCAGGAAACAGTGGGGGGTACGAATTT
CASSSSGNSGGYEF
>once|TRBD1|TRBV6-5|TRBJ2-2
TGTGCCAGCAGTTACGCGACAGGGGTCACCGGGGAGCTGTTTTTT
CASSYATGVTGELFF
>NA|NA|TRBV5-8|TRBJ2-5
TGTGCCAGCAGCTTCTTTGGGGGGCGCCCCCGGACCCAGTACTTC
CASSFFGGRPRTQYF
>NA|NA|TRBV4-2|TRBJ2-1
TGTGCCAGCAGCCAAAACGGAAACAATGAGCAGTTCTTC
CASSQNGNNEQFF
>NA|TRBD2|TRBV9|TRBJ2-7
TGTGCCAGCAGCCCTCAATTAGCGGGGGGGAAGGCTCCCTACGAGCAGCACTTC
CASSPQLAGGKAPYEQHF
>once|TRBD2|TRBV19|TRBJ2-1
TGTGCCACTCACCGGGGACTAGCTCCGGATGAGCAGTTCTTC
CATHRGLAPDEQFF
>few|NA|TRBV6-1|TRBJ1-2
TGTGCCACTGGCAAAATACGGGACTATGGCTACACCTTC
CATGKIRDYGYTF
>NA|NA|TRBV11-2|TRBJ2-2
TGTGCCAGCAGCTTATCAGTAAACACCGGGGAGCTGTTTTTT
CASSLSVNTGELFF
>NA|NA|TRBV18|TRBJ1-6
TGTGCCAGCTCACCACAGGGGGAAGGTTCACCCCTCCACTTT
CASSPQGEGSPLHF
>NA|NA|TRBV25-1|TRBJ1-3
TGTGCCAGCAGTGAATATAGGGAGGGTTCGGCTGGAAACACCATATATTTT
CASSEYREGSAGNTIYF
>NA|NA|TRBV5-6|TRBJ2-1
TGTGCCAGCAGCTCCGGGTCCTACTACAATGAGCAGTTCTTC
CASSSGSYYNEQFF
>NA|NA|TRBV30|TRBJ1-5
TGTGCCTGGAGTGTAACCAGGGTGGTAAATCAGCCCCAGCATTTT
CAWSVTRVVNQPQHF
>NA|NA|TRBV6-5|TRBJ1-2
TGTGCCAGCAGTCAAGGACGGCGCAACTATGGCTACACCTTC
CASSQGRRNYGYTF
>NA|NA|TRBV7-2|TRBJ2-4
TGTGCCAGCAGCTTAGGGGGTGGCCGGGGCATTCAGTACTTC
CASSLGGGRGIQYF
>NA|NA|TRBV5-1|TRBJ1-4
TGCGCCAGCAGCTTTGGGGGGCTTAATGAAAAACTGTTTTTT
CASSFGGLNEKLFF
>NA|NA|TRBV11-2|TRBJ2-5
TGTGCCAGCAGCTTAGAGTACCGGGAGACCCAGTACTTC
CASSLEYRETQYF
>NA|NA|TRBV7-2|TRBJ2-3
TGTGCCAGCAGGGGATTGGGGGTAGGAGATACGCAGTATTTT
CASRGLGVGDTQYF
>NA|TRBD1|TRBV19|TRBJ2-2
TGTGCCAGTAGTACCGCCCAGGGGGCTGACACCGGGGAGCTGTTTTTT
CASSTAQGADTGELFF
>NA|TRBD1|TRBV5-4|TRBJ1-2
TGTGCCAGCAGCAGGGGACAGGGGGTGGGTGGCTACACCTTC
CASSRGQGVGGYTF
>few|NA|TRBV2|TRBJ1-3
TGTGCCAGCAGTGAAGTGCCGGCAGGGGACCTTGGAAACACCATATATTTT
CASSEVPAGDLGNTIYF
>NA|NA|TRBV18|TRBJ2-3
TGTGCCAGCTCATACGGGGGTAGCACAGATACGCAGTATTTT
CASSYGGSTDTQYF
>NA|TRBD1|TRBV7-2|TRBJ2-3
TGTGCCAGCAGCTTGGGGACAGAAGATACGCAGTATTTT
CASSLGTEDTQYF
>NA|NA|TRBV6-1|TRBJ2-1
TGTGCCAGCAGTGAATATTACAATGAGCAGTTCTTC
CASSEYYNEQFF
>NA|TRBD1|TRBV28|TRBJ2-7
TGTGCCAGCACCTGGGGGACAGGGTTGAACGAGCAGTACTTC
CASTWGTGLNEQYF
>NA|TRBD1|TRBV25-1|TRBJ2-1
TGTGCCAGCAGTGAATCCCCGGGCAGGGGGTTCTACAATGAGCAGTTCTTC
CASSESPGRGFYNEQFF
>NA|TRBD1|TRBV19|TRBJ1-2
TGTGCCAGTGCGACAGGGGGCGGACTTGGCTACACCTTC
CASATGGGLGYTF
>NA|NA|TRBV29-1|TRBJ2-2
TGCAGCGTTGAATCTTGGGGAAACACCGGGGAGCTGTTTTTT
CSVESWGNTGELFF
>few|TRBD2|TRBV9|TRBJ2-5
TGTGCCAGCAGCCCCCAAGGGACGGGGGGTTTCCAAGAGACCCAGTACTTC
CASSPQGTGGFQETQYF
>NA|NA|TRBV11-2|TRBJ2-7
TGTGCCAGCAGCTTAGATCTGAGAGCCTACGAGCAGTACTTC
CASSLDLRAYEQYF
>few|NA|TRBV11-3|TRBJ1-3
TGTGCCAGCAGCTTAGATTGGGGGGAGGGAAACACCATATATTTT
CASSLDWGEGNTIYF
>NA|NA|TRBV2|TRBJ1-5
TGTGCCAGCAGTGTCCAGGGCGACAATCAGCCCCAGCATTTT
CASSVQGDNQPQHF
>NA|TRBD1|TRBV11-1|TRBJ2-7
TGTGCCAGCAGCTTTTTCGGACAGGGACGCTACGAGCAGTACTTC
CASSFFGQGRYEQYF
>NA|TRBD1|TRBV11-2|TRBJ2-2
TGTGCCAGCAGCGCAGGGGGCACCGGGGAGCTGTTTTTT
CASSAGGTGELFF
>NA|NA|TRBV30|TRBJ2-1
TGTGCCTGGAGTATGGGCCTAGGTGAGCAGTTCTTC
CAWSMGLGEQFF
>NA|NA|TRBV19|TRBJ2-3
TGTGCCAGTACGGGGGGCACAGATACGCAGTATTTT
CASTGGTDTQYF
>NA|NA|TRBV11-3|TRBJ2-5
TGTGCCAGCAGCAAGACACTAAAAGAGACCCAGTACTTC
CASSKTLKETQYF
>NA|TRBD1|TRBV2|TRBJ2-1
TGTGCCAGCTCCAGGGACAGGGGTTTCGATGAGCAGTTCTTC
CASSRDRGFDEQFF
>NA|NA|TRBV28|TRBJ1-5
TGTGCCAGCAGCCCGACGGGCAGCAATCAGCCCCAGCATTTT
CASSPTGSNQPQHF
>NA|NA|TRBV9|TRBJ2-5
TGTGCCAGCAGCAAAGGGGGGAAAGAGACCCAGTACTTC
CASSKGGKETQYF
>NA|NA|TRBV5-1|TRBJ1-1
NA
CASSSGQEVTEAFF
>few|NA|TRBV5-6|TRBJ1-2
TGTGCCAGCAGCTTGGGACAGGCCGCCTATGGCTACACCTTC
CASSLGQAAYGYTF
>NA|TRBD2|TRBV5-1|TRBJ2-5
TGCGCCAGCAGCTTGGGAGTATGGACTAGCGGGGGGGCGAGAGAGACCCAGTACTTC
CASSLGVWTSGGARETQYF
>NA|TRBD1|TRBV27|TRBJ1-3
TGTGCCAGCAAAAAACAGGGGAGCGCTGGAAACACCATATATTTT
CASKKQGSAGNTIYF